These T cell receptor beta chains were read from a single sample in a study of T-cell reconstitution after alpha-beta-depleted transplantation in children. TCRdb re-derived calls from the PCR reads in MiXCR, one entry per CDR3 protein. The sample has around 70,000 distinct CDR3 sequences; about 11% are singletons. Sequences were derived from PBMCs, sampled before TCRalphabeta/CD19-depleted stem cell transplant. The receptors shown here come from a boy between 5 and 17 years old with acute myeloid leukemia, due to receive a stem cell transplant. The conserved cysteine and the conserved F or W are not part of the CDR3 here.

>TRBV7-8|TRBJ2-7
ASSSGRINEQY
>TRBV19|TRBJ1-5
ASSIGTGNQPQH
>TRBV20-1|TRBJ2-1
SAALAGLNEQF
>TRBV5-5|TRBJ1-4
ASSFSPEGTVHEKLF
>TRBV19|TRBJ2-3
ASKLGADTQY
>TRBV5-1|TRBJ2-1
ASHRDRGFNEQF
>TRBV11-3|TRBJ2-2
ASSSGHPNTGELF
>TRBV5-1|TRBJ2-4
ASSLEPGQKRLAKNIQY
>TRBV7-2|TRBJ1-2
ASSLDRAFYGYT
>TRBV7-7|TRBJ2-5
ASSSTGTGVVETQY
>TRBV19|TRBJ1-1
ASSITGVNTEAF
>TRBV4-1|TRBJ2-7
ASSRTSGETYEQY
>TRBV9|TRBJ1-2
ASSPRPRTNYGYT
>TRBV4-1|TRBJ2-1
ASSQVEGGGISQQF
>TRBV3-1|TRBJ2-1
ASSQDLGYNEQF
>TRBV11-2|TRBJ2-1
ASSLVGQGITSGPYNEQF
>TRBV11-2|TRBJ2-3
ASSLVSLVLSTDTQY
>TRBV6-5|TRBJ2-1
ASGNAGTGLNNEQF
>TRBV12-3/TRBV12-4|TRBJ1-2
ASRRVLGYGYT
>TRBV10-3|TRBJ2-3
AISGGLAGGPTDTQY
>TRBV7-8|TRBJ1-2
ASSLRQEGGYT
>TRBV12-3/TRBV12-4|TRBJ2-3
ASTKGTSGRASTDTQY
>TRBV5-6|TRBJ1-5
ASSSIGQLGQPQH
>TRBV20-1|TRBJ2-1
SAYRGLAGGSYNEQF
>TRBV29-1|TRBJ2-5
SKAGPAEETQY
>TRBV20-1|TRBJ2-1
SARAGGGLYNEQF
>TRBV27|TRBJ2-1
ASSFLPGLAGGLNEQF
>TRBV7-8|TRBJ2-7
ASSSRLRDRVIPTIYEQY
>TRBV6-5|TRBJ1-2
ASSLRQGAEDGYT
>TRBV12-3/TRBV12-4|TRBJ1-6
ASSSGPGHSPLH
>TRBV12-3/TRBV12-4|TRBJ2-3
ATKETDTQY
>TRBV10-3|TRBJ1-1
AISESPTGMNTEAF
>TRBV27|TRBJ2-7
ASSLFGEKQY
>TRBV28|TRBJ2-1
ASRVLAAYNEQF
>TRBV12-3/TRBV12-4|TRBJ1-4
ASIQWGGRTGNEKLF
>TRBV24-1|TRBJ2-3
ATSGEIADTQY
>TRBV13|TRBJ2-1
ASSLYGGNEQF
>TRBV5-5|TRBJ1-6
ASSLTGLRGSPLH
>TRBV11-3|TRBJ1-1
ASSSTMGQANTEAF
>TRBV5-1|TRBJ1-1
ASSLDMRNTEAF
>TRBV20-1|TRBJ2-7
SARRGNEQY
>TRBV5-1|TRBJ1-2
ASSLATGDGYT
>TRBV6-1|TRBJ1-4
ATTKGESGTEKLF
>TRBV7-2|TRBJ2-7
ASSLQIAGGPGSEQY
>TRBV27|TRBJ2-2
ASSFFGVAGVTGELF
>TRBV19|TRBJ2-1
ASSIAGTSVNEQF
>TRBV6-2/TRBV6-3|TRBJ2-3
ASSYSAPASTDTQY
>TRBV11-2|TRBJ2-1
ASSFYGGAGNEQF
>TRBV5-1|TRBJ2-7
ASSSGLRTLTNYEQY
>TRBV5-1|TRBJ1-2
ASSLGQLINYGYT
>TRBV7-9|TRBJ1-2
ASSLADGTVGSYT
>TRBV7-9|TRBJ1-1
VSSPGFSNTEAF
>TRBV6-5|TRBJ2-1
ASSYAPGDRDYNEQF
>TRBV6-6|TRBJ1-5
ASRTWDSINQPQH
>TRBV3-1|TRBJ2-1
TLTLRQGAINEQF
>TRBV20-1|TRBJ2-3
SASISYTDTQY
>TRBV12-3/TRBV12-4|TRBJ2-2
ASSPVRTGPGTGELF